Listed below are T cell receptor beta chains from one sample, sequenced in a study of T cell responses to AZD1222 COVID-19 vaccine. Repertoires were generated with immunoSEQ multiplex PCR, while TCRdb's copy carries only in-frame clones and drops some. Of some 120,000 clones in the sample, approximately 86% were seen once. The material sequenced was peripheral blood, taken on day 0 of AZD1222 vaccination. All receptors derive from an adult in good health. Each CDR3 is given with its conserved first and last residue. A D gene is named only where the DNA matches it firmly. Only part of the rows carry a size: once, few, many, or a class if the clone is expanded.

D	length	V	J	size	DNA	CDR3
NA	12	TRBV6-1	TRBJ1-2	NA	TGTGCCAGCAGTGACAGTAACTATGGCTACACCTTC	CASSDSNYGYTF
NA	14	TRBV27	TRBJ2-5	NA	TGTGCCAGCAGTTTAACCGGGACACAAGAGACCCAGTACTTC	CASSLTGTQETQYF
TRBD1	15	TRBV19	TRBJ1-1	NA	TGTGCCACCACCCCTTTGGACAGGGTGAACACTGAAGCTTTCTTT	CATTPLDRVNTEAFF
NA	13	TRBV2	TRBJ1-3	NA	TGTGCCAGCATCCCAAACTCTGGAAACACCATATATTTT	CASIPNSGNTIYF
NA	19	TRBV4-1	TRBJ2-1	NA	TGCGCCAGCAGCCCGAGGGATGGTGGAGGGGAAAGCTCCTACAATGAGCAGTTCTTC	CASSPRDGGGESSYNEQFF
TRBD2	13	TRBV12-3/TRBV12-4	TRBJ2-7	NA	TGTGCCAGCCGGCCGGGAGGCTCCTACGAGCAGTACTTC	CASRPGGSYEQYF
NA	14	TRBV18	TRBJ2-7	NA	TGTGCCAGCTCACCAAACCCGGACTCCTACGAGCAGTACTTC	CASSPNPDSYEQYF
TRBD1	15	TRBV5-1	TRBJ2-2	once	TGCGCCAGCAGCTTAGACAGGGAGAACACCGGGGAGCTGTTTTTT	CASSLDRENTGELFF
TRBD2	14	TRBV3-1/TRBV3-2	TRBJ2-5	NA	TGTGCCAGCAGCCAAGGGGCGACTAGCGCGACCCAGTACTTC	CASSQGATSATQYF
NA	15	TRBV4-3	TRBJ1-6	NA	TGCGCCAGCAGCCAAGATGCCGTGATAGGGTCACCCCTCCACTTT	CASSQDAVIGSPLHF